This T cell receptor beta chain came from a study of cytomegalovirus exposure and HLA in healthy donors (dated by TCRdb to the late 2010s). With regard to the full study: An earlier analysis of approximately 550 of the donors reported more than 250 Gb of sequence data and some 120 million unique TCR beta sequences from 150 million to 200 million T cells. In the later analysis, no new phenotypic data were used to find candidate immune exposures; instead, reliance was placed on TCR beta sequences and their occurrence across donors. High-throughput TCR immunosequencing, statistical association of individual TCRs with disease status, and machine learning were combined to predict cytomegalovirus infection status. The number of donors typed differed by locus, with roughly 620-640 for A, B, C, DRB1 and DQB1, roughly 520 for DQA1, 606 for DPA1, and some 470 for DPB1. The genetic ancestry cluster associated with self-reported Caucasian donors included over 65% of the roughly 380 genotyped donors. Every discovery cohort repertoire had been produced on one sequencing platform. The study aimed to test whether cataloging public T cell receptors could reveal signatures of past pathogen exposure. HLA typing covered class I and class II loci at four-digit resolution. Because of strong linkage in the cohort, 4 to 6 DR-DQ haplotypes were treated as single units for association and clustering. A later analysis re-examined previously published TCR beta repertoires from 500 to 700 donors and added high-resolution HLA genotyping to investigate patterns of TCR occurrence. In a later genetic analysis, genome-wide SNP genotypes for about three fifths of the roughly 670 donors were used, and that subset was treated as a discovery cohort. An earlier analysis of 500 to 750 of the donors applied high-throughput TCR beta sequencing to assess whether each TCR beta V gene segment acted as functional or pseudogenic. Donor age, sex, ethnicity and CMV serostatus were compiled alongside the repertoire data. Approximately 330 gigabases of sequencing data and roughly 80 million unique TCR sequences made up an early release that covered some 640 HLA-typed donors. The study used immunosequencing to profile the T cell repertoires of several hundred subjects and linked those repertoires to cytomegalovirus serostatus. Among a few hundred genotyped donors of the cohort, an average of around 240,000 unique TCR beta nucleotide sequences were sequenced per donor, roughly 20% of them non-productive. A separate validation cohort of 100 to 150 different subjects was used in addition to the roughly 670-subject first cohort. Broader findings and caveats from the paper: When HLA alleles, especially DR and DQ, strongly co-occurred, TCR associations were difficult to assign to individual alleles. Because counts were too low, some 16 rarely observed V segments, including chromosome 9 orphons, were excluded from the earlier analysis of 587 of the donors. The 87-base-pair reads could not distinguish some IMGT-functional V segments, including TRBV6-2 and TRBV6-3, so those segments were excluded. A later analysis reported that several top co-occurrence clusters appeared linked to parvovirus B19, influenza, CMV and Epstein-Barr virus. In a later genetic analysis, fewer N-insertions in productive TCRs were reported among donors in an Asian-associated ancestry cluster than the 666-donor mean. Cytomegalovirus status was reported to be diagnosed by the classifier with high specificity and sensitivity in both the original and validation cohorts. In a later analysis, the rate of TCR association differed among HLA loci, with DRB1 alleles having the most associated TCRs and HLA-C alleles having the fewest. For the cohort, immune exposure information was limited to CMV serostatus. A later analysis associated approximately 17,000 TCR beta sequences with specific HLA alleles at a false discovery rate of 0.05. According to the authors, the approach could potentially be generalized to other disease states and immunological phenotypes. A cluster of highly shared sequence variants was judged likely to be a technical artifact of the sequencing pipeline. A few of the identified cytomegalovirus-associated TCR beta chains were confirmed in vitro to be specific for cytomegalovirus antigens. In this cohort, only TCR beta chains were sequenced, and detectable features were limited by the absence of alpha or paired-chain data. Because some donors lacked HLA typing at each locus, the association tests relied only on the typed subset. In a later analysis, most CMV-associated TCR beta chains were found to appear HLA-restricted, with HLA associations seemingly driven largely by CMV exposure. The presence/absence analyses assumed that sequencing depth was roughly uniform across donors, and that assumption may not be true. In an earlier analysis of approximately 590 of the donors, most TCR beta V segments appeared in productive rearrangements about 87% or about 30% of the time, broadly matching IMGT annotations. Most TCR sequences were seen in very few donors, while some public TCRs were found in many individuals. A further reported finding was that TCR beta sequences accurately predicted the HLA-A and HLA-B alleles for most subjects in the first cohort. Linkage disequilibrium might explain the correlated functional status among segregating V segments, but an unknown experimental factor could not be excluded. A later genetic analysis associated a missense DCLRE1C variant with V-gene and J-gene trimming of TCR beta chains, and an independent cohort replicated the association. Compared with equally common non-associated chains, HLA-associated TCR beta chains in a later analysis were more clonally expanded and had lower generation probabilities. The study gave a list of roughly 150 TCR beta chains associated with cytomegalovirus.

A note on this clone: This clone's antigen is unknown. Base qualities are not recorded, but no much larger clone differs from it by a single base.

The cohort comprised some 730 healthy bone marrow donors. Cohort members were all nominally healthy when sampled, although unrecorded immune exposures were likely present. The donor tested CMV seropositive, placing the donor among the approximately 290 seropositive members of the cohort. Every donor gave a peripheral blood sample, and the peripheral blood mononuclear cells from that sample were used for TCR beta sequencing. The Qiagen DNeasy Blood Extraction Kit was used to extract genomic DNA from the blood cell samples. The CDR1 and CDR2 encoded by the germline V gene (reference sequence) are LNHDA and SQIVND. V and J lose 8 bases and 1 base, and a span of 9 bases separates them. Including the terminal cysteine and phenylalanine, the CDR3 comprises 13 residues. The entry retains the CDR3 DNA only, 39 bases that are in frame from base 1. Library preparation employed the immunoSEQ multiplex PCR assay. For the multiplex PCR, a mixture combining 60 forward primers for TCR Vbeta segments and 13 reverse primers for TCR Jbeta segments was used. A multiplex PCR assay on genomic DNA amplified the CDR3 region of rearranged TCR beta genes. The Illumina HiSeq System was used to sequence the amplified TCR beta libraries as 87-base-pair reads. On the authors' methods: A later analysis counted about 80 million unique TCR beta chains across the 640 or so repertoires, and around 12 million of these chains were shared by at least two donors. A nearest-neighbor algorithm error-corrected the raw reads and collapsed the reads into unique sequences, merging closely related sequences to remove PCR and sequencing errors. V, D and J gene segments were assigned by aligning CDR3 sequences to IMGT reference sequences. For a sequence to be retained, a match of at least six nucleotides was required to both a V gene segment and a J gene segment. Rearrangements were called productive when the CDR3 lacked stop codons and stayed in frame with V and J; all others were non-productive. Following IMGT convention, CDR3 was defined as the stretch from the second conserved V-encoded cysteine up to the conserved J-encoded phenylalanine. In an earlier analysis of more than 550 of the donors, sequences lacking an unambiguous match to a single V gene segment were excluded. In an earlier analysis of approximately 590 of the donors, a V segment was called functional when productive rearrangements were above 56.7%, and segregating when the standard deviation between donors exceeded 5%. A statistical classification framework was developed to diagnose cytomegalovirus status using the catalog of TCR beta chain sequences. V and J gene assignment, in a later analysis, came from comparing TCR nucleotide sequences with IMGT/GENE-DB human TR gene sequences. Using the TCRdist pipeline, a later analysis assigned CDR3 sequences along with most-parsimonious VDJ recombination scenarios. In a later analysis, every TCR beta chain was defined by the combination of its CDR3 amino acid sequence and its V-gene family, and reads without a unique V-gene family were dropped. To address suspected cross-contamination and a sequencing artifact, a later analysis removed 450 to 700 highly shared, low-generation-probability nucleotide sequences. For each public chain, a later analysis derived a clonal expansion index from normalized ranks of inferred template counts within each repertoire. In a later analysis, generation probabilities were computed with a VDJ recombination model fitted to out-of-frame rearrangements, and the resulting probabilities were checked against IGoR. A later analysis scored TCR-TCR, TCR-HLA and TCR-CMV co-occurrence with hypergeometric tests, applying a repertoire-size bias correction to TCR pairs. A later analysis estimated false discovery rates by permuting HLA or CMV assignments 20 times. A later analysis grouped co-occurring TCRs with DBSCAN, adding TCRdist sequence similarity when clustering within HLA-allele-positive subsets. For co-occurrence clustering, repertoires with fewer than 30,000 or more than 120,000 public chains were excluded, along with roughly five repertoires with anomalous nucleotide sharing. As stored in TCRdb, this immuneACCESS dataset retains in-frame rearrangements with V and J assigned. A fraction of the clones does not appear; measured against another copy, unresolved V genes explain less than half of the discrepancy, and the remainder lacks a known reason. The V and J calls and clone size are taken from that table; D and trimming were inferred from the DNA. This sample holds 100,000 to 140,000 clones; less than 85% were observed only once. Less than 15% of the sample belongs to the ten largest clones.

Input material: PBMCs. The chain is encoded by TRBV19 joined to TRBJ1-5, with no D gene named confidently. The receptor's source is a woman in her forties in good health and CMV-seropositive. The sequenced DNA is TGTGCCAGTCAAACGGTAAGCAATCAGCCCCAGCATTTT. It encodes CASQTVSNQPQHF.